This TCR beta chain was recorded in a study of T cell clones after liver transplantation. For the study at large: Post-transplant blood was tracked for graft-donor-reactive T cell clones identified in a pre-transplant mixed lymphocyte reaction. Tolerance: complete withdrawal held at least one year, liver enzymes staying within twice normal. Three of the eight recipients were HCV-positive; the rest had non-autoimmune, non-viral transplant indications. Samples came pre-transplant, pre-randomization before withdrawal, and post-randomization after withdrawal ended.

The ends lost 3 bases at V and 0 bases at J; junction bases unmatched: 5. Looked up from germline, CDR1 is KGHSH and CDR2 is LQKENI. The CDR3 covers 17 residues. Clones were sequenced by immunoSEQ multiplex PCR, and TCRdb holds only the in-frame ones, with some missing. The sample consists of 95,000 to 110,000 clones, approximately 79% of them appearing once. The chain has TRBV18 and TRBJ1-5; TRBD1 aligns across 10 bases. The sample consisted of CD4+ T cells from blood, taken approximately 43 months after liver transplant. The receptor comes from a human patient who received a liver transplant. A subset of T cells may come from the graft donor. CDR3 bases: TGTGCCAGCTCACCCGGGACAGGGGCATATAGCAATCAGCCCCAGCATTTT. Its protein product is CASSPGTGAYSNQPQHF.